A single sample gave rise to the 13 T cell receptor beta chains below, sequenced in a study of siplizumab effects on memory and regulatory T cells. Sequenced by immunoSEQ multiplex PCR; TCRdb stores in-frame clones only, minus some. Of about 72,000 clones listed, less than 95% were seen once; the top ten hold roughly 28%. Sequenced sample: CD8+ T cells sorted from blood. These TCRs come from a human donor in good health.

The rearrangement joins TRBV19 to TRBJ2-1, with D possibly TRBD2 on 5 matching bases. The CDR3 covers 16 residues. Trimming shortened V by 7 bases and J by 7 bases, and 23 bases separated the two germline ends. CDR1 is LNHDA, CDR2 SQIVND, per germline (reference sequence). CDR3 sequence reads: CASTSPLLAPGNEQFF. CDR3 nucleotide sequence: TGTGCCAGTACCAGCCCCCTCCTAGCTCCCGGGAATGAGCAGTTCTTC.

V usage is TRBV2 and J usage is TRBJ1-1; 8 bases align to TRBD1. Germline CDR1 SNHLY, CDR2 FYNNEI. CDR3 size: 14 residues. Trimming took 8 bases from V and 0 from J; bases not matched to a gene: 5. CDR3 sequence: CASGDRQLNTEAFF. The CDR3 DNA sequence: TGTGCCAGCGGGGACAGGCAACTGAACACTGAAGCTTTCTTT.

This rearrangement joins TRBV7-2 to TRBJ2-4; D might be TRBD2 (5 bases). The CDR3 totals 12 residues. Trimming took off 3 bases at V and 8 bases at J, with 8 bases between the two ends. The germline CDR1 and CDR2 sequences are SGHTA and FQGNSA. CDR3 sequence (DNA): TGTGCCAGCAGCTTCAGCGGAGACATTCAGTACTTC. This codes for CASSFSGDIQYF.

The chain has TRBV7-9 and TRBJ1-2, with D possibly TRBD1 on 5 matching bases. CDR3 length: 17 residues. Deletions cut 5 bases from V and 3 bases from J, with 22 bases between. Germline values: CDR1 SEHNR, CDR2 FQNEAQ (reference sequence). CDR3 residues: CASSPVRGEPPDYGYTF. CDR3 in DNA: TGTGCCAGCAGCCCCGTGCGGGGCGAACCCCCTGACTATGGCTACACCTTC.

A word on this clone: The junction shows a germline mismatch at one end, possibly a read error. The chain carries TRBV25-1 and TRBJ2-2; D assignment may be TRBD1 or TRBD2 (6 bases each). The germline gives CDR1 MGHDK, CDR2 SYGVNS. This CDR3 spans 15 amino acids. The CDR3 here is CARGWGAEEHRGAVF. The DNA for the CDR3 is TGTGCCAGAGGGTGGGGGGCGGAAGAACACCGGGGAGCTGTTTTT.

The chain is built from TRBV29-1 and TRBJ2-1; D is uncertain. Trimming cost V 5 bases and J 4 bases, with 6 bases left between them. The germline V gene has CDR1 SQVTM and CDR2 ANQGSEA. This CDR3 spans 11 amino acids. The CDR3 DNA is TGCAGCGTTAGGCCTTACAATGAGCAGTTCTTC. As protein: CSVRPYNEQFF.

The J gene is TRBJ1-1, the V gene TRBV7-9; D uncertain. Per germline, CDR1 SEHNR and CDR2 FQNEAQ (reference sequence). This CDR3 has 13 residues. The V and J ends lost 1 base and 1 base respectively, with 4 bases between them. The CDR3 spells CASSLEKNTEAFF. DNA for the CDR3: TGTGCCAGCAGCTTAGAAAAGAACACTGAAGCTTTCTTT.

The chain carries TRBV2 and TRBJ2-3; 10 positions match TRBD2. V was pared by 6 bases and J by 1 base, with 4 bases of the junction left unmatched. This CDR3 has 15 amino acids. The germline CDR1 and CDR2 sequences are SNHLY and FYNNEI. DNA of the CDR3: TGTGCCAGCAGGCAAGGGACTAGCGGCACAGATACGCAGTATTTT. It codes for CASRQGTSGTDTQYF.

This chain uses TRBV29-1 with TRBJ2-1; D is unresolved. CDR3 length equals 11 residues. Trimming removed 2 bases at V and 5 bases at J, with 4 bases between. Germline values: CDR1 SQVTM, CDR2 ANQGSEA. DNA for the CDR3: TGCAGCGTTGAACAGAACAATGAGCAGTTCTTC. Translating it yields CSVEQNNEQFF.

The rearrangement joins TRBV7-9 to TRBJ2-7; D not resolved. The CDR3 runs to 11 residues. Germline V gene lookup returns CDR1 SEHNR and CDR2 FQNEAQ (reference sequence). V lost 4 bases and J lost 2, with 3 bases in between. The DNA for the CDR3 is TGTGCCAGCAGCTCAGCCTACGAGCAGTACTTC. It specifies CASSSAYEQYF.

The CDR3 DNA sequence: TGCGCCAGCAGCCAAGTAGACTCCTACGAGCAGTACTTC. Residues: CASSQVDSYEQYF. This sequence joins TRBV4-1 and TRBJ2-7, with D uncertain. The germline V and J ends were trimmed by 1 base and 0 bases, with 4 bases remaining between them. Germline CDR1 MGHRA, CDR2 YSYEKL. This CDR3 is built from 13 residues.

In the case of this clone: Other DNA sequences in the same sample also yield this CDR3. The chain couples TRBV5-6 to TRBJ2-1; TRBD1 agrees at 8 bases. Looked up from germline, CDR1 is SGHDT and CDR2 is YYEEEE. The CDR3 sequence is 14 residues long. Trimming cost V 0 bases and J 7 bases; bases outside gene matches: 3. The CDR3 DNA sequence: TGTGCCAGCAGCTTGGGGCAGGGGGCTAATGAGCAGTTCTTC. This sequence encodes CASSLGQGANEQFF.

The chain links TRBV10-1 to TRBJ2-1, with a possible D match to TRBD2 (5 bases). V was shortened by 0 bases and J by 4 bases, with 7 bases between the two germline ends. The V gene's germline CDR1 is WNHNN and CDR2 SYGVQD (reference sequence). This CDR3 is 14 amino acids long. CDR3 region: CASSESRGYNEQFF. In DNA, the CDR3 is TGCGCCAGCAGTGAGTCCCGAGGGTACAATGAGCAGTTCTTC.